Below, one T cell receptor beta chain is given with its context. What it binds is unknown. With 4 bases removed from V and 1 base from J, the gap between germline ends came to 10 bases. The CDR3 is 14 amino acids. Germline V gene sequence: CDR1 DFQATT, CDR2 SNEGSKA (reference sequence). Reverse transcription used 0.5 to 1 ug RNA and random hexamers. Across 54 Vbeta and 13 Jbeta, immunoSEQ multiplex PCR amplified TCR beta CDR3. TCRdb re-analysed the immunoSEQ multiplex PCR reads in MiXCR, keeping a single row per CDR3 protein. The sample holds some 77,000 distinct CDR3 sequences; roughly 93% are singletons and the top ten take roughly 0.15%. The data stem from a study of CD8 T cells in Susac syndrome. Study-wide results and limits: CD4+ repertoires of Susac syndrome patients lacked detectable clonal expansion.

V usage is TRBV20-1 and J usage is TRBJ2-2, with no clear D. The sample taken for sequencing was CD4+ T cells from PBMCs. The receptor comes from a human donor with Susac syndrome. The CDR3 is CSAIGSLNTGELFF. In nucleotides, the CDR3 is TGCAGTGCTATCGGCAGCCTGAACACCGGGGAGCTGTTTTTT.